Below are 30 T cell receptor beta chains sequenced from a single sample in a study of T cells in Graves' hyperthyroidism and ophthalmopathy. There were TCR beta CDR3 regions amplified from RNA transcripts. First-round RT-PCR with HTBI primers amplified the TCR CDR3 region. TCRdb called the multiplex PCR reads again in MiXCR, with one record for every CDR3 protein. The sample records about 290,000 distinct CDR3 sequences, roughly 14% being singletons. The sequencing sample was made of blood. The origin of the receptors is a woman under 40 with Graves' hyperthyroidism that later progressed to Graves' ophthalmopathy.

The sample holds many counts of this clonotype. The chain joins TRBV6-5 to TRBJ1-1; D ambiguous. Germline values: CDR1 MNHEY, CDR2 SVGAGI. V lost 2 bases, J lost 1 base, and 8 bases lay in between. The CDR3 has 14 amino acids. The CDR3 region is CASSYGGKNTEAFF. The CDR3 bases are TGTGCCAGCAGTTACGGAGGGAAGAACACTGAAGCTTTCTTT.

This clonotype was counted ten times or more. The chain is built from TRBV5-6 and TRBJ1-2; a possible D gene is TRBD1 (6 bases). Germline loops: CDR1 SGHDT, CDR2 YYEEEE. The V end lost 5 bases, the J end lost 7 bases, and 18 bases lay between the germline ends. The CDR3 length is 14 residues. CDR3 region: CASSRRGGALGYTF. CDR3 bases: TGTGCCAGCAGTCGACGGGGGGGGGCCCTTGGCTACACCTTC.

The chain recombines TRBV5-8 with TRBJ2-4; no definite D call. With 3 bases removed from V and 0 bases from J, the gap between germline ends came to 10 bases. The CDR3 consists of 15 residues. Germline CDR1 is SGHTS and CDR2 is YDEGEE. The chain's CDR3 is CASSSLRLAKNIQYF. In DNA form, the CDR3 reads TGTGCCAGCAGCTCTTTACGGCTAGCCAAAAACATTCAGTACTTC.

Many counts were recorded for this clonotype. The chain links TRBV20-1 to TRBJ2-1, with 7 bases matching TRBD2. The CDR3 is 15 residues long. V lost 0 bases and J lost 12; bases outside the gene matches: 14. Germline CDR1 and CDR2: DFQATT and SNEGSKA (reference sequence). The CDR3 sequence is CSARDPASGPLVQFF. DNA of the CDR3: TGCAGTGCTAGAGATCCTGCTAGCGGTCCCCTTGTGCAGTTCTTC.

This clonotype was observed at least ten times. The V gene is TRBV6-6, the J gene TRBJ1-2; TRBD1 might be the D (6 bases). Trimming left V 2 bases short and J 8 bases short, with 21 bases between. From germline, CDR1 is MNHNY and CDR2 SVGAGI (reference sequence). CDR3 length equals 16 residues. The CDR3 protein is CASSYGAGVEGEGYTF. DNA of the CDR3: TGTGCCAGCAGTTACGGTGCGGGAGTGGAGGGGGAGGGCTACACCTTC.

This clonotype came up many times. The rearrangement uses TRBV30 and TRBJ2-3; 13 nucleotides agree with TRBD2. The CDR3 consists of 16 residues. Losses at the gene ends were 4 bases for V and 4 bases for J; bases not matched to a gene: 8. Per the germline V gene, CDR1 is GTSNPN and CDR2 is SVGIG (reference sequence). The CDR3 coding sequence is TGTGCCTGGACCCCGGGACTAGCGGGAACTTCAGATACGCAGTATTTT. Its protein product is CAWTPGLAGTSDTQYF.

This clonotype was recorded at least ten times. The rearrangement links TRBV20-1 to TRBJ1-1, with D unresolved. The CDR3 has 13 amino acids. V was trimmed by 7 bases and J by 2 bases, leaving 14 bases between them. The V gene's germline CDR1 is DFQATT and CDR2 SNEGSKA (reference sequence). CDR3 DNA: TGCAGTGGCGATCGGTGGAGAAACACTGAAGCTTTCTTT. Translation gives CSGDRWRNTEAFF.

In its sample, this clonotype was seen many times. The chain joins TRBV6-8 to TRBJ2-7; maybe TRBD1 (5 bases). The CDR3 runs to 14 residues. Germline V CDR1 and CDR2: MNHGY, SAAAGT. V dropped 5 bases and J dropped 6 bases, with 17 bases sitting between them. In nucleotides, the CDR3 is TGTGCCAGCAGTCCCCAACAGGCTGGGCTCGAGCAGTACTTC. As protein: CASSPQQAGLEQYF.

This clonotype showed up just a few times. CDR3 sequence: CASSLAFPKRLKGLAETYNEQFF. The CDR3 DNA reads TGCGCCAGCAGCTTGGCCTTTCCCAAGAGATTAAAGGGACTAGCCGAAACCTACAATGAGCAGTTCTTC. The gene calls are TRBV5-1 and TRBJ2-1; 9 bases fit TRBD2. From germline, CDR1 is SGHRS and CDR2 YFSETQ. Germline trimming cut 0 bases from V and 2 bases from J; bases unmatched to any gene: 24. The CDR3 is 23 residues long.

This clonotype has a count of ten or more. The chain employs TRBV7-2 and TRBJ2-2; perhaps TRBD2 as D (5 bases). The ends were cut back, 4 bases at V and 2 bases at J, with 11 bases in the middle. The CDR3 loop spans 15 amino acids. In germline, CDR1 is SGHTA, CDR2 FQGNSA. The DNA for the CDR3 is TGTGCCAGCAGCTCCAGCGGACTCAACACCGGGGAGCTGTTTTTT. Translation gives CASSSSGLNTGELFF.

The table lists this clonotype with many counts. The rearrangement links TRBV2 to TRBJ2-3; TRBD1 agrees at 10 bases. The germline gives CDR1 SNHLY, CDR2 FYNNEI. The CDR3 sequence is 14 residues long. Germline trimming cut 9 bases from V and 7 bases from J; bases unmatched to any gene: 10. In DNA form, the CDR3 reads TGTGCCAGAGGACAGGGGGAAGGGTTCCATACGCAGTATTTT. It codes for CARGQGEGFHTQYF. Variable domain in full (rest from reference TRBV2 and TRBJ2-3): EPEVTQTPSHQVTQMGQEVILRCVPISNHLYFYWYRQILGQKVEFLVSFYNNEISEKSEIFDDQFSVERPDGSNFTLKIRSTKLEDSAMYFCARGQGEGFHTQYFGPGTRLTVL.

Of note for this clonotype: A much larger clonotype is one base distant, so this may be a read error. CDR3 protein: CASSRSTGSNTGELVF. The CDR3 DNA reads TGTGCCAGCAGCCGGTCGACAGGGTCGAACACCGGGGAGCTGGTTTTT. J is TRBJ2-2 and V is TRBV9, with 7 bases matching TRBD1. CDR1 is SGDLS and CDR2 is YYNGEE in the germline V gene. The CDR3 runs to 16 residues.

This clonotype was picked up one time. The chain has TRBV6-2 or TRBV6-3 and TRBJ2-5, with TRBD2 matching over 12 bases. CDR3 length: 17 residues. Germline CDR1 reads MNHEY; CDR2 reads SVGEGT. The V gene end was trimmed by 1 base and the J gene end by 4 bases; junction bases not matched to a gene: 7. The CDR3 sequence is CASSYWLAGGDRETQYF. Here the CDR3 DNA reads TGTGCCAGCAGTTACTGGCTAGCGGGAGGGGACCGAGAGACCCAGTACTTC.

This clonotype was seen more than once but under ten times. This chain connects TRBV6-6 to TRBJ1-1; 7 bases match TRBD1. Germline V lookup: CDR1 MNHNY, CDR2 SVGAGI (reference sequence). Losses at the gene ends were 2 bases for V and 6 bases for J; bases not matched to a gene: 6. This CDR3 is 14 amino acids long. Here the CDR3 DNA reads TGTGCCAGCAGTTACGGCGAGGGGGCAGCTGAAGCTTTCTTT. As protein: CASSYGEGAAEAFF.

CDR3 in amino acids: CATSDPGGTETQYF. Written as DNA, the CDR3 is TGTGCCACCAGTGACCCTGGCGGGACGGAGACCCAGTACTTC. J is TRBJ2-5 and V is TRBV24-1; D might be TRBD2 (6 bases). CDR1 and CDR2 from the germline V gene are KGHDR and SFDVKD. V shed 4 bases and J shed 5 bases, with 13 bases lying between them. The CDR3 contains 14 residues.

This clonotype has ten or more counts. The chain links TRBV27 to TRBJ2-3; D is perhaps TRBD1 or TRBD2 (5 bases each). The V and J ends lost 3 bases and 1 base respectively, with 11 bases between them. The germline V gene encodes CDR1 MNHEY and CDR2 SMNVEV (reference sequence). The CDR3 has 15 residues. The CDR3 region has the DNA TGTGCCAGCAGTTTCGAGGGCAGGGGCACAGATACGCAGTATTTT. Protein: CASSFEGRGTDTQYF.

This clonotype was counted ten times or more. The chain recombines TRBV28 with TRBJ2-7, with 7 bases lining up with TRBD1. V trimming: 10 bases; J trimming: 3 bases; junction bases outside the gene matches: 9. The length of the CDR3 is 13 residues. Germline CDR1 reads MDHEN; CDR2 reads SYDVKM. The CDR3 DNA is TGTGCCACCGTGACAGGGATCGGCTACGAGCAGTACTTC. Its protein product is CATVTGIGYEQYF. Based on the CDR3 plus reference TRBV28 and TRBJ2-7, the full variable domain is DVKVTQSSRYLVKRTGEKVFLECVQDMDHENMFWYRQDPGLGLRLIYFSYDVKMKEKGDIPEGYSVSREKKERFSLILESASTNQTSMYLCATVTGIGYEQYFGPGTRLTVT.

This sequence joins TRBV7-9 and TRBJ2-3; the match to TRBD1 covers 8 bases. This CDR3 is 16 amino acids long. After removal of 4 bases from V and 2 bases from J, the junction contained 8 bases not matched to a gene. Looked up from germline, CDR1 is SEHNR and CDR2 is FQNEAQ (reference sequence). CDR3 sequence reads: CASSSGPGQVTDTQYF. Here the CDR3 DNA reads TGTGCCAGCAGCTCAGGGCCGGGACAGGTCACAGATACGCAGTATTTT.

This clonotype was observed many times. The chain is built from TRBV20-1 and TRBJ2-1, with D tentatively TRBD2 (6 bases). The germline V gene encodes CDR1 DFQATT and CDR2 SNEGSKA (reference sequence). V lost 6 bases and J 4 bases, leaving 22 bases between the germline ends. The CDR3 consists of 16 residues. The CDR3 sequence is CSALVPQSRGYNEQFF. For the CDR3, the DNA is TGCAGTGCCCTAGTCCCCCAGTCCCGGGGGTACAATGAGCAGTTCTTC.

This clonotype was recorded many times. This rearrangement joins TRBV29-1 to TRBJ2-5; TRBD2 is a possible D gene (5 bases). V shed 5 bases and J shed 1 base, with 8 bases lying between them. Germline V gene lookup returns CDR1 SQVTM and CDR2 ANQGSEA. This CDR3 has 12 residues. The CDR3 sequence: CSVRRGQETQYF. As DNA, the CDR3 is TGCAGCGTTCGACGGGGCCAAGAGACCCAGTACTTC.

This clonotype was observed at least ten times. This chain uses TRBV2 with TRBJ2-1; unclear D gene. CDR3 length: 16 amino acids. Germline CDR1 reads SNHLY; CDR2 reads FYNNEI. V was clipped by 5 bases and J by 0 bases, with 14 bases between them. CDR3 nucleotides: TGTGCCAGCAGTCACCCCGTCGGATTCTCCTACAATGAGCAGTTCTTC. Residues: CASSHPVGFSYNEQFF.

This chain uses TRBV28 with TRBJ2-1; no definite D call. This CDR3 comprises 16 residues. With 4 bases removed from V and 6 bases from J, the gap between germline ends came to 19 bases. Germline CDR1 MDHEN, CDR2 SYDVKM. Here the CDR3 reads CASSSAPRRLGNEQFF. For the CDR3, the DNA is TGTGCCAGCAGTTCCGCCCCGCGACGGTTAGGCAATGAGCAGTTCTTC.

This clonotype was counted at least ten times. The chain carries TRBV3-1 and TRBJ1-2; 7 nucleotides match TRBD1. The CDR3 has 18 residues. The ends lost 0 bases at V and 3 bases at J; junction bases unmatched: 13. The germline V gene has CDR1 LGHDT and CDR2 YNNKEL (reference sequence). CDR3 nucleotides: TGTGCCAGCAGCCAAGAGACACCGGGACAGTATTTTGACTATGGCTACACCTTC. It specifies CASSQETPGQYFDYGYTF.

In this sample, this clonotype turned up many times. V usage is TRBV28 and J usage is TRBJ1-1, with D perhaps TRBD1 (5 bases). The V gene lost 6 bases and the J gene lost 5 bases, with 7 bases spanning the gap. Germline CDR1 and CDR2: MDHEN and SYDVKM. This CDR3 spans 11 amino acids. DNA of the CDR3: TGTGCCAGCAGAAGGGGAACTGAAGCTTTCTTT. Protein: CASRRGTEAFF.

There are many counts of this clonotype. This chain joins TRBV28 and TRBJ1-2, with 9 bases lining up with TRBD1. V shed 3 bases, J shed 9 bases, and the junction held 5 bases outside the gene matches. The CDR3 spans 13 residues. Germline V lookup: CDR1 MDHEN, CDR2 SYDVKM. CDR3 nucleotide sequence: TGTGCCAGCAGTTTCGCGACAGGGGGTCGCTACACCTTC. Amino acids: CASSFATGGRYTF.

This clonotype was detected many times. CDR3 loop: CASSPWTGAKGTEAFF. The CDR3, as DNA: TGTGCCAGCAGCCCCTGGACAGGGGCCAAGGGGACTGAAGCTTTCTTT. V gene TRBV9 combines with J gene TRBJ1-1, with 9 bases identical to TRBD1. J lost 5 bases, V lost 4 bases, and 12 bases had no gene match. Germline values: CDR1 SGDLS, CDR2 YYNGEE. The CDR3 covers 16 residues.

The table lists this clonotype with many counts. The genes are TRBV24-1 and TRBJ2-2; D is possibly TRBD1 (5 bases). The CDR3 consists of 13 residues. Trimming shortened V by 5 bases and J by 5 bases, and 8 bases separated the two germline ends. Germline V gene sequence: CDR1 KGHDR, CDR2 SFDVKD. CDR3 in DNA: TGTGCCACCAGTGGGACAACTACCGGGGAGCTGTTTTTT. Translated: CATSGTTTGELFF.

This clonotype showed up just once. The genes are TRBV7-2 and TRBJ1-2; 8 positions match TRBD1. Per the germline V gene, CDR1 is SGHTA and CDR2 is FQGNSA. The CDR3 covers 23 residues. With V trimmed by 1 base and J by 2 bases, 27 bases remained unmatched. The CDR3 spells CASSLVAGVTGAAMIYGNYGYTF. CDR3 nucleotide sequence: TGTGCCAGCAGCTTAGTCGCGGGGGTGACAGGGGCAGCAATGATTTATGGCAACTATGGCTACACCTTC.

This clonotype was recorded many times. The genes are TRBV7-2 and TRBJ2-2, with 10 bases matching TRBD2. The CDR3 has 15 amino acids. Trimming took 4 bases from V and 5 from J; bases not matched to a gene: 4. CDR1 and CDR2 from the germline V gene are SGHTA and FQGNSA. This CDR3 is CASSSLAGATGELFF. Written as DNA, the CDR3 is TGTGCCAGCAGCTCGCTAGCGGGAGCTACCGGGGAGCTGTTTTTT.

This clonotype was found many times. The chain links TRBV11-2 to TRBJ2-2, with D perhaps assigned TRBD1 or TRBD2 (5 bases each). V was pared by 4 bases and J by 0 bases, with 12 bases between. Germline V gene data show CDR1 as SGHAT and CDR2 as FQNNGV. The CDR3 spans 16 residues. The CDR3 bases are TGTGCCAGCAGCTGGGACCTAACCCCGAACACCGGGGAGCTGTTTTTT. Translating it yields CASSWDLTPNTGELFF.